This entry lists 31 T cell receptor beta chains sequenced from one sample in a study of blood T cell repertoires in COVID-19. Only in-frame clones appear in the TCRdb table, and some are missing; sequencing was by immunoSEQ multiplex PCR. Of tens of thousands of clones in the sample, approximately 86% were seen once. Source material: peripheral blood. These receptors all stem from a middle-aged man with COVID-19, enrolled during active disease.

V gene TRBV3-1 (or the pseudogene TRBV3-2) combines with J gene TRBJ1-1; the match to TRBD1 covers 7 bases. The CDR3 runs 16 residues. Germline V lookup: CDR1 LGHDT, CDR2 YNNKEL (reference sequence). V shed 0 bases and J 1 base; nucleotides not matched to a gene: 5. CDR3 in DNA: TGTGCCAGCAGCCAAGACGGACAGGCAGGGAACACTGAAGCTTTCTTT. As protein: CASSQDGQAGNTEAFF.

The chain combines TRBV5-5 with TRBJ2-5; the D gene is possibly TRBD2 (5 bases). The CDR3 spans 16 residues. CDR1 is SGHKS, CDR2 YYEKEE, per germline (reference sequence). The V and J ends lost 0 bases and 1 base respectively, with 13 bases between them. CDR3 bases: TGTGCCAGCAGCTTGGCAGCGGACCCCCGCCAAGAGACCCAGTACTTC. It specifies CASSLAADPRQETQYF. The whole variable domain, remainder taken from reference TRBV5-5 and TRBJ2-5, is DAGVTQSPTHLIKTRGQQVTLRCSPISGHKSVSWYQQVLGQGPQFIFQYYEKEERGRGNFPDRFSARQFPNYSSELNVNALLLGDSALYLCASSLAADPRQETQYFGPGTRLLVL.

The V call is TRBV28, the J call TRBJ2-5, with 9 bases fitting TRBD2. The V gene end was trimmed by 6 bases and the J gene end by 5 bases; junction bases not matched to a gene: 10. The CDR3 extends over 15 amino acids. Per the germline V gene, CDR1 is MDHEN and CDR2 is SYDVKM. This chain's CDR3 is CASRLSGSGRETQYF. For the CDR3, the DNA is TGTGCCAGCAGACTTAGCGGGAGCGGGAGGGAGACCCAGTACTTC.

In DNA form, the CDR3 reads TGTGCCATCGGCGGACAGGGAGTTGAAGCTTTCTTT. Translated, it gives CAIGGQGVEAFF. This rearrangement joins TRBV10-3 to TRBJ1-1; 8 bases are shared with TRBD1. Losses at the gene ends were 8 bases for V and 7 bases for J; bases not matched to a gene: 6. Germline values: CDR1 ENHRY, CDR2 SYGVKD. This CDR3 has 12 residues.

The chain links TRBV19 to TRBJ2-7, with 9 bases that match TRBD1. The CDR3 is 15 amino acids. CDR1 is LNHDA, CDR2 SQIVND, per germline (reference sequence). V shed 7 bases and J 1 base; nucleotides not matched to a gene: 8. DNA of the CDR3: TGTGCCAGTACTACCGGGACAGGGTCTTCCTACGAGCAGTACTTC. Encoded protein: CASTTGTGSSYEQYF.

The chain joins TRBV9 to TRBJ2-7, with 8 nucleotides matching TRBD2. The CDR3 sequence is 16 residues long. Germline V gene sequence: CDR1 SGDLS, CDR2 YYNGEE. V shed 4 bases and J 0 bases; nucleotides not matched to a gene: 9. This CDR3 reads CASSFSPSGSSYEQYF. CDR3 nucleotides: TGTGCCAGCAGCTTTAGCCCCAGCGGGAGCTCCTACGAGCAGTACTTC. The whole variable domain, remainder taken from reference TRBV9 and TRBJ2-7, is DSGVTQTPKHLITATGQRVTLRCSPRSGDLSVYWYQQSLDQGLQFLIQYYNGEERAKGNILERFSAQQFPDLHSELNLSSLELGDSALYFCASSFSPSGSSYEQYFGPGTRLTVT.

The chain employs TRBV28 and TRBJ2-5, with unresolved D. The CDR3 loop spans 14 amino acids. The V end lost 1 base, the J end lost 5 bases, and 11 bases lay between the germline ends. The germline V gene has CDR1 MDHEN and CDR2 SYDVKM. The CDR3 here is CASSLYNLRETQYF. In DNA form, the CDR3 reads TGTGCCAGCAGTTTATATAACCTGCGGGAGACCCAGTACTTC. Based on the CDR3 plus reference TRBV28 and TRBJ2-5, the full variable domain is DVKVTQSSRYLVKRTGEKVFLECVQDMDHENMFWYRQDPGLGLRLIYFSYDVKMKEKGDIPEGYSVSREKKERFSLILESASTNQTSMYLCASSLYNLRETQYFGPGTRLLVL.

This clone was counted between two and nine times. The chain has TRBV27 and TRBJ2-7; 12 bases agree with TRBD1. Trimming took 5 bases from V and 10 from J; bases not matched to a gene: 15. Per germline, CDR1 MNHEY and CDR2 SMNVEV (reference sequence). CDR3 length: 16 residues. The CDR3 region is CASSPMAGQGAGKQYF. The DNA for the CDR3 is TGTGCCAGCAGTCCTATGGCGGGACAGGGGGCGGGGAAACAGTACTTC.

The rearrangement uses TRBV4-2 and TRBJ2-2; D is possibly TRBD2 (6 bases). Germline CDR1 and CDR2: LGHNA and YNFKEQ. This CDR3 spans 15 amino acids. V was cut by 5 bases and J by 1 base, with 11 bases left in between. The CDR3 region has the DNA TGTGCCAGCAGCTCCGGGACTCAGAACACCGGGGAGCTGTTTTTT. Amino acid sequence: CASSSGTQNTGELFF.

The chain recombines TRBV30 with TRBJ1-2; TRBD1 might be the D (5 bases). V shed 3 bases and J shed 4 bases, with 21 bases lying between them. The CDR3 consists of 16 residues. Germline-derived CDR1 and CDR2 are GTSNPN and SVGIG (reference sequence). The CDR3 here is CAWRGFREAATYGYTF. The DNA for the CDR3 is TGTGCCTGGAGAGGCTTCAGGGAGGCGGCTACCTATGGCTACACCTTC. The entire variable domain, with the rest obtained from reference TRBV30 and TRBJ1-2, is as follows: SQTIHQWPATLVQPVGSPLSLECTVEGTSNPNLYWYRQAAGRGLQLLFYSVGIGQISSEVPQNLSASRPQDRQFILSSKKLLLSDSGFYLCAWRGFREAATYGYTFGSGTRLTVV.

The chain uses TRBV28 and TRBJ1-1; D gene unclear. This CDR3 has 15 amino acids. Germline lookup yields CDR1 MDHEN and CDR2 SYDVKM. Trimming took 5 bases from V and 0 from J, leaving 13 bases between them. In DNA form, the CDR3 reads TGTGCCAGCAGTCGTTTTTCGGGGATGAACACTGAAGCTTTCTTT. This gives the protein CASSRFSGMNTEAFF. Full variable domain (rest looked up from reference TRBV28 and TRBJ1-1): DVKVTQSSRYLVKRTGEKVFLECVQDMDHENMFWYRQDPGLGLRLIYFSYDVKMKEKGDIPEGYSVSREKKERFSLILESASTNQTSMYLCASSRFSGMNTEAFFGQGTRLTVV.

This clone was counted between two and nine times. CDR3 nucleotides: TGTGCCAGCAGCTTAGCGTGGCAGGGTGATGGCTACACCTTC. Protein sequence: CASSLAWQGDGYTF. The V gene is TRBV7-9, the J gene TRBJ1-2, with D perhaps matching TRBD1 (5 bases). CDR1 is SEHNR and CDR2 is FQNEAQ in the germline V gene (reference sequence). Trimming pared 0 bases from V and 6 bases from J, leaving 11 bases between. This CDR3 region has 14 residues.

This chain uses TRBV10-3 with TRBJ1-2; 9 bases are a match to TRBD1. The ends lost 7 bases at V and 6 bases at J; junction bases unmatched: 6. Germline CDR1 ENHRY, CDR2 SYGVKD. The CDR3 is 13 amino acids. CDR3 in amino acids: CAIIPTGGHGYTF. The CDR3 DNA reads TGTGCCATCATCCCTACAGGGGGCCATGGCTACACCTTC.

The rearrangement uses TRBV5-6 and TRBJ1-3; 9 positions match TRBD1. Trimming cost V 6 bases and J 1 base; bases outside gene matches: 14. The CDR3 has 18 residues. Germline-derived CDR1 and CDR2 are SGHDT and YYEEEE. CDR3 residues: CASTSPAGTGPSGNTIYF. The CDR3 DNA is TGTGCCAGCACCTCCCCCGCCGGGACAGGGCCGTCTGGAAACACCATATATTTT.

This chain links TRBV9 with TRBJ1-3, with TRBD1 as a possible D gene (6 bases). V lost 0 bases to trimming and J lost 0 bases, with 10 bases between them. This CDR3 has 16 residues. Germline V gives CDR1 SGDLS, CDR2 YYNGEE. DNA of the CDR3: TGTGCCAGCAGCGTAGTGGACAGCGTCTCTGGAAACACCATATATTTT. It is translated as CASSVVDSVSGNTIYF.

The gene calls are TRBV10-3 and TRBJ2-3; D is perhaps TRBD2 (6 bases). V was clipped by 4 bases and J by 4 bases, with 15 bases between them. CDR3 length equals 15 residues. CDR1 is ENHRY and CDR2 is SYGVKD in the germline V gene. The CDR3 coding sequence is TGTGCCATCAGTGCCAACGAGCTAGCGTCAGATACGCAGTATTTT. This sequence encodes CAISANELASDTQYF.

V is TRBV29-1 and J is TRBJ2-1; a weak D match, TRBD2 (6 bases). V gave up 7 bases and J gave up 6 bases, with 16 bases separating them. The CDR3 consists of 13 residues. CDR1 and CDR2 (germline): SQVTM, ANQGSEA. CDR3 amino acids: CSAPGVASNEQFF. In DNA, the CDR3 is TGCAGCGCCCCGGGGGTCGCCAGCAATGAGCAGTTCTTC.

The chain joins TRBV7-8 to TRBJ2-7; D gene uncertain. In germline, CDR1 is SGHVS, CDR2 FQNEAQ. The CDR3 is 12 residues long. V was pared by 3 bases and J by 0 bases, with 3 bases between. In DNA, the CDR3 is TGTGCCAGCAGCTTTCTCTCCTACGAGCAGTACTTC. Translation gives CASSFLSYEQYF.

This chain links TRBV7-8 with TRBJ2-3; 11 bases align to TRBD2. With 3 bases clipped from V and 2 bases from J, the junction kept 10 bases outside the gene matches. The CDR3 is 18 amino acids. CDR1 and CDR2 from the germline V gene are SGHVS and FQNEAQ. Written as DNA, the CDR3 is TGTGCCAGCAGCTTCGGGGGACTAGCGGCAGGTTCCACAGATACGCAGTATTTT. As protein: CASSFGGLAAGSTDTQYF.

The count of this clone is one. The chain links TRBV5-8 to TRBJ2-1; the D is unclear. The germline gives CDR1 SGHTS, CDR2 YDEGEE. V lost 5 bases and J 4 bases, leaving 10 bases between the germline ends. This CDR3 is 13 amino acids long. The CDR3 nucleotides are TGTGCCAGCAGAAGAACAGCATACAATGAGCAGTTCTTC. Its translation: CASRRTAYNEQFF. Using reference TRBV5-8 and TRBJ2-1 for the parts outside the CDR3, the full variable domain is EAGVTQSPTHLIKTRGQQATLRCSPISGHTSVYWYQQALGLGLQFLLWYDEGEERNRGNFPPRFSGRQFPNYSSELNVNALELEDSALYLCASRRTAYNEQFFGPGTRLTVL.

The V call is TRBV19, the J call TRBJ2-6, with 8 bases matching TRBD1. Germline values: CDR1 LNHDA, CDR2 SQIVND (reference sequence). CDR3 size: 19 residues. The V and J ends lost 2 bases and 4 bases, in that order; junction bases with no gene match: 13. CDR3 in DNA: TGTGCCAGTAGTATAAGACAGGGGAGGCTTCACGGCGGGGCCAACGTCCTGACTTTC. Translated: CASSIRQGRLHGGANVLTF.

The chain is built from TRBV11-2 and TRBJ2-1; the D is unclear. The CDR3 runs to 15 residues. V lost 1 base, J lost 0 bases, and 7 bases lay in between. CDR1 is SGHAT, CDR2 FQNNGV, per germline. The CDR3 DNA is TGTGCCAGCAGCTTAGTTCTGAGCTCCTACAATGAGCAGTTCTTC. Its protein product is CASSLVLSSYNEQFF.

Notes on this clone: The sample holds other DNA sequences that translate to the same CDR3. The chain combines TRBV19 with TRBJ1-5; D may be TRBD1 (6 bases). V dropped 3 bases and J dropped 1 base, with 10 bases sitting between them. Per germline, CDR1 LNHDA and CDR2 SQIVND (reference sequence). The CDR3 runs to 15 residues. The CDR3 loop is CASSISRGSNQPQHF. CDR3 nucleotides: TGTGCCAGTAGTATCTCGAGGGGGAGCAATCAGCCCCAGCATTTT.

The chain combines TRBV11-2 with TRBJ1-5, with a weak D call TRBD1 (5 bases). Germline V gives CDR1 SGHAT, CDR2 FQNNGV. V gave up 5 bases and J gave up 8 bases, with 13 bases separating them. The CDR3 sequence is 13 residues long. The CDR3 spells CASSAMTVKPQHF. Here the CDR3 DNA reads TGTGCCAGCAGCGCCATGACAGTTAAGCCCCAGCATTTT.

The chain recombines TRBV5-6 with TRBJ2-5, with TRBD2 matching over 10 bases. This CDR3 contains 15 residues. Germline V gives CDR1 SGHDT, CDR2 YYEEEE. The junction had 7 bases not matched to a gene; V was cut back by 3 bases and J by 5 bases. In DNA form, the CDR3 reads TGTGCCAGCAGCTCTAGCGGGAGCGTAAGGGAGACCCAGTACTTC. It yields the protein CASSSSGSVRETQYF.

The sample holds one count of this clone. The chain joins TRBV3-1 (or the pseudogene TRBV3-2) to TRBJ2-2, with TRBD2 matching 10 bases. This CDR3 has 15 residues. The germline V gene encodes CDR1 LGHDT and CDR2 YNNKEL (reference sequence). After removal of 7 bases from V and 6 bases from J, the junction contained 8 bases not matched to a gene. CDR3 residues: CASTLSGRASGELFF. DNA for the CDR3: TGTGCCAGCACTCTCAGCGGGAGGGCCTCCGGGGAGCTGTTTTTT.

This sequence joins TRBV6-1 and TRBJ2-5; D might be TRBD1 (7 bases). The CDR3 sequence is 15 residues long. Trimming pared 0 bases from V and 1 base from J, leaving 9 bases between. Germline V gene lookup returns CDR1 MNHNS and CDR2 SASEGT. In DNA form, the CDR3 reads TGTGCCAGCAGTGAAGCGCAGGGGGGCCAAGAGACCCAGTACTTC. Translated, it gives CASSEAQGGQETQYF.

The chain joins TRBV6-5 to TRBJ1-1, with unresolved D. Germline CDR1 is MNHEY and CDR2 is SVGAGI. This CDR3 spans 13 amino acids. V was cut by 8 bases and J by 8 bases, with 18 bases left in between. The CDR3 protein is CASLVVGFAEAFF. The CDR3 nucleotides read TGTGCCAGCCTGGTGGTGGGCTTTGCCGAAGCTTTCTTT.

The chain carries TRBV5-6 and TRBJ2-1; 7 positions match TRBD2. Germline loops: CDR1 SGHDT, CDR2 YYEEEE. The CDR3 totals 17 residues. V was pared by 4 bases and J by 5 bases, with 15 bases of the junction left unmatched. In DNA, the CDR3 is TGTGCCAGCAGCGAGTCCATCGGGCTAGCGGCGGACAATGAGCAGTTCTTC. Protein sequence: CASSESIGLAADNEQFF.

The J gene is TRBJ2-7, the V gene TRBV29-1; the match to TRBD2 covers 9 bases. The CDR3 length is 15 residues. Germline V gene sequence: CDR1 SQVTM, CDR2 ANQGSEA. V was clipped by 0 bases and J by 2 bases; unmatched bases: 5. CDR3: CSVEDPAGGAYEQYF. The CDR3, as DNA: TGCAGCGTTGAAGATCCAGCGGGAGGTGCCTACGAGCAGTACTTC.

The chain combines TRBV28 with TRBJ1-4, with TRBD1 identical over 7 bases. The germline CDR1 and CDR2 sequences are MDHEN and SYDVKM. V trimming: 2 bases; J trimming: 2 bases; junction bases outside the gene matches: 5. This CDR3 comprises 16 residues. The CDR3 here is CASSLNQGGTNEKLFF. The DNA of the CDR3 is TGTGCCAGCAGTTTAAACCAGGGGGGCACTAATGAAAAACTGTTTTTT. The entire variable domain, with the rest obtained from reference TRBV28 and TRBJ1-4, is as follows: DVKVTQSSRYLVKRTGEKVFLECVQDMDHENMFWYRQDPGLGLRLIYFSYDVKMKEKGDIPEGYSVSREKKERFSLILESASTNQTSMYLCASSLNQGGTNEKLFFGSGTQLSVL.